Below are 18 T cell receptor beta chains sequenced from a single sample in a study of Graves' ophthalmopathy and Graves' hyperthyroidism. RNA transcripts were the source from which TCR beta CDR3 regions were amplified. Second-round multiplex PCR followed a first-round RT-PCR using HTBI primers. TCRdb reanalysed the multiplex PCR reads using MiXCR and keeps one entry per CDR3 protein. The data contain around 1,200,000 distinct CDR3 sequences, 35% to 45% of them seen just once; the ten biggest clones take up over 8.5%. Sequenced sample: peripheral blood or thyroid tissue (not recorded which). The receptor source for this set is an adult man with Graves' hyperthyroidism.

This clonotype has at least ten counts. DNA of the CDR3: TGTGCCAGCAGTTTAGATGGACCCAACTATGGCTACACCTTC. This sequence encodes CASSLDGPNYGYTF. This sequence joins TRBV12-3 or TRBV12-4 and TRBJ1-2, with no clear D. The CDR3 covers 14 residues. Trimming removed 1 base from V and 2 bases from J, with 8 bases in between.

This chain uses TRBV12-3 or TRBV12-4 with TRBJ1-1; D unresolved. The CDR3 loop spans 14 amino acids. With 3 bases removed from V and 12 bases from J, the gap between germline ends came to 20 bases. CDR3 sequence: CASSFGLTSYRTFF. Written as DNA, the CDR3 is TGTGCCAGCAGTTTTGGACTTACCTCCTATCGTACTTTCTTT.

The V and J genes are TRBV29-1 and TRBJ1-2; D ambiguous. Between the trimmed V and J ends, which lost 2 bases and 4 bases, there was a span of 11 bases. Looked up from germline, CDR1 is SQVTM and CDR2 is ANQGSEA. This CDR3 has 13 residues. The CDR3 reads CSVERPGAYGYTF. CDR3 nucleotide sequence: TGCAGCGTTGAACGTCCGGGAGCCTATGGCTACACCTTC. Looking up the rest from reference TRBV29-1 and TRBJ1-2 gives the full variable domain: SAVISQKPSRDICQRGTSLTIQCQVDSQVTMMFWYRQQPGQSLTLIATANQGSEATYESGFVIDKFPISRPNLTFSTLTVSNMSPEDSSIYLCSVERPGAYGYTFGSGTRLTVV.

This clonotype was detected a few times. V and J are TRBV10-3 and TRBJ2-7; a weak D match, TRBD2 (5 bases). This CDR3 is built from 12 residues. Trimming took 8 bases from V and 2 from J, leaving 10 bases between them. From germline, CDR1 is ENHRY and CDR2 SYGVKD. This CDR3 is CAIGPGTYEQYF. For the CDR3, the DNA is TGTGCCATCGGACCCGGGACCTACGAGCAGTACTTC.

The table lists this clonotype with a few counts. A read error is possible here, since a much larger clone lies one base away. The chain uses TRBV12-3 or TRBV12-4 and TRBJ1-2; perhaps TRBD1 as D (5 bases). Trimming left V 1 base short and J 2 bases short, with 11 bases between. The CDR3 covers 15 residues. The CDR3 sequence: CASSLGQAGNYGYTF. CDR3 DNA sequence: TGTGCCAGCAGTTTAGGCCAGGCAGGGAACTATGGCTACACCTTC.

This rearrangement joins TRBV15 to TRBJ2-2; tentative D call: TRBD1 (5 bases). With 2 bases removed from V and 8 bases from J, the gap between germline ends came to 12 bases. This CDR3 has 14 residues. Per germline, CDR1 LNHNV and CDR2 YYDKDF (reference sequence). CDR3 DNA: TGTGCCACCAGCAGACAGGGTGGCTATGGGGAGCTGTTTTTT. It is translated as CATSRQGGYGELFF.

This chain joins TRBV7-6 and TRBJ2-6, with D perhaps matching TRBD1 or TRBD2 (5 bases each). Germline CDR1 SGHVS, CDR2 FNYEAQ. The CDR3 covers 16 residues. V lost 7 bases, J lost 10 bases, and 23 bases lay in between. This CDR3 is CASTDTGTRLPNVLTF. The CDR3 DNA follows: TGTGCCAGCACCGACACCGGGACCCGGCTCCCTAACGTCCTGACTTTC.

This chain joins TRBV7-3 and TRBJ2-7; 11 nucleotides line up with TRBD2. Germline CDR1 and CDR2: SGHTA and FQGTGA. There are 23 residues in the CDR3. With 2 bases clipped from V and 0 bases from J, the junction kept 24 bases outside the gene matches. The CDR3 is CASSLAPRRWIAGGPVSSYEQYF. Here the CDR3 DNA reads TGTGCCAGCAGCTTAGCCCCGCGGCGGTGGATAGCGGGAGGGCCCGTAAGCTCCTACGAGCAGTACTTC.

Notes on this clonotype: This sequence may be a read error, since a much larger clone differs from it by one base. This chain connects TRBV12-3 or TRBV12-4 to TRBJ1-1; no reliable D call. CDR3 length: 12 amino acids. CDR3 DNA: TGTGCCAGCGGGTTTATGAACGCTGAAGCTTTCTTT. The encoded protein is CASGFMNAEAFF.

This clonotype was seen ten or more times. This chain joins TRBV19 and TRBJ1-5; D possibly corresponds to TRBD1 (6 bases). Trimming took off 3 bases at V and 5 bases at J, with 14 bases between the two ends. The CDR3 totals 15 residues. Germline V gene lookup returns CDR1 LNHDA and CDR2 SQIVND (reference sequence). The CDR3 bases are TGTGCCAGTAGTATCCAAAAGGACAGTCATCAGCCCCAGCATTTT. Its translation is CASSIQKDSHQPQHF.

The rearrangement joins TRBV7-8 to TRBJ1-3; D is possibly TRBD1 (6 bases). Germline CDR1 and CDR2: SGHVS and FQNEAQ. The CDR3 spans 12 residues. V lost 5 bases and J lost 10, with 12 bases in between. The CDR3: CASSPEGGTIYF. The CDR3, as DNA: TGTGCCAGCAGCCCGGAGGGGGGGACCATATATTTT.

This clonotype was counted many times. V gene TRBV25-1 combines with J gene TRBJ1-4; 9 positions agree with TRBD1. V shed 8 bases and J 4 bases; nucleotides not matched to a gene: 2. This CDR3 is built from 13 residues. Looked up from germline, CDR1 is MGHDK and CDR2 is SYGVNS. The CDR3 DNA reads as TGTGCCAGCCGGGACAGGGTTAATGAAAAACTGTTTTTT. Residues: CASRDRVNEKLFF.

Notes on this clonotype: No conserved phenylalanine or tryptophan ends this CDR3, so it is likely a read error. The limits of the CDR3 on the DNA are not certain, so only TCRdb's listed CDR3 is given. The chain recombines TRBV7-9 with TRBJ2-5. Germline CDR1 is SEHNR and CDR2 is FQNEAQ (reference sequence). The CDR3 totals 14 residues, both ends included. The chain's CDR3 is CASSLAGYGYTFGS.

V is TRBV24-1 and J is TRBJ2-5, with 7 nucleotides matching TRBD2. After removal of 11 bases from V and 5 bases from J, the junction contained 10 bases not matched to a gene. Germline V lookup: CDR1 KGHDR, CDR2 SFDVKD. CDR3 size: 13 residues. The CDR3 nucleotides read TGTGCCATCGGGGGGAGGGCCGGTGAGACCCAGTACTTC. Its translation: CAIGGRAGETQYF.

This clonotype was counted ten times or more. The chain uses TRBV15 and TRBJ2-6; TRBD1 agrees at 8 bases. The CDR3 extends over 16 amino acids. Germline V lookup: CDR1 LNHNV, CDR2 YYDKDF (reference sequence). J was trimmed by 3 bases and V by 2 bases; bases with no gene match: 3. This CDR3 is CATSRQGADGANVLTF. The CDR3 DNA is TGTGCCACCAGCAGACAGGGGGCGGATGGGGCCAACGTCCTGACTTTC.

This clonotype was counted a few times. This rearrangement joins TRBV30 to TRBJ1-6; maybe TRBD1 (5 bases). Trimming stripped 7 bases from V and 5 bases from J, with 12 bases between. The germline V gene has CDR1 GTSNPN and CDR2 SVGIG (reference sequence). The CDR3 spans 13 residues. As DNA, the CDR3 is TGTGCCTCTCGGGGGGGAAATAATTCACCCCTCCACTTT. Translation: CASRGGNNSPLHF.

Concerning this clonotype: This clone may be a read error of a much larger clone one base away. The chain couples TRBV19 to TRBJ1-1; D not resolved. The CDR3 runs to 15 residues. CDR1 and CDR2 (germline): LNHDA, SQIVND (reference sequence). CDR3 in amino acids: CASTAASIMNTEASF. CDR3 coding DNA: TGTGCCAGTACGGCAGCTAGCATTATGAACACTGAAGCTTCCTTT. The full variable domain, in which reference TRBV19 and TRBJ1-1 provide the parts outside the CDR3, is DGGITQSPKYLFRKEGQNVTLSCEQNLNHDAMYWYRQDPGQGLRLIYYSQIVNDFQKGDIAEGYSVSREKKESFPLTVTSAQKNPTAFYLCASTAASIMNTEASFGQGTRLTVV.

This clonotype was seen many times. The chain joins TRBV9 to TRBJ2-7, with a possible D match to TRBD2 (7 bases). The length of the CDR3 is 13 residues. Germline-derived CDR1 and CDR2 are SGDLS and YYNGEE. Trimming removed 0 bases from V and 6 bases from J, with 10 bases in between. CDR3 DNA sequence: TGTGCCAGCAGCGTAGGCGGGGGCAGCGAGCAGTACTTC. Translation: CASSVGGGSEQYF.